These 30 T cell receptor beta chains were all obtained from the same sample, sequenced in a study of identical twins. TCRdb reprocessed the 5' RACE reads with MiXCR, giving one entry per CDR3 protein. Of hundreds of thousands of distinct CDR3 sequences listed, around 8.8% are singletons. This sample also belongs to another study, concerning yellow fever vaccine responses in identical twins.

The sample comprised memory (CD45RO+) T cells sorted from blood. Receptor source: a woman aged 18-29 years in good health.

The sample holds many counts of this clonotype. Mismatch with germline at one junction end may stem from a read error. The chain uses TRBV12-3 or TRBV12-4 and TRBJ2-1; D is uncertain. There are 11 residues in the CDR3. CDR3 loop: CASSSFNEQFF. The CDR3 nucleotides are TGTGCCAGCAGTTCCTTCAATGAGCAGTTCTTC.

This clonotype occurred many times. The chain joins TRBV5-1 to TRBJ2-1; the match to TRBD2 covers 10 bases. The V segment lost 3 bases and the J segment 6 bases; nucleotides outside the gene matches: 6. CDR1 and CDR2 from the germline V gene are SGHRS and YFSETQ. The CDR3 is 15 amino acids. The CDR3 sequence: CASSSSGGPGNEQFF. Here the CDR3 DNA reads TGCGCCAGCAGCTCTAGCGGGGGTCCGGGCAATGAGCAGTTCTTC.

This clonotype was detected ten times or more. This sequence joins TRBV11-2 and TRBJ2-4; D perhaps matches TRBD2 (5 bases). Germline V gene sequence: CDR1 SGHAT, CDR2 FQNNGV. The V and J ends lost 1 base and 0 bases respectively, with 10 bases between them. The CDR3 has 16 amino acids. CDR3 nucleotide sequence: TGTGCCAGCAGCTTAGTCGGGATTCAAGCCAAAAACATTCAGTACTTC. It specifies CASSLVGIQAKNIQYF. The full variable domain, in which reference TRBV11-2 and TRBJ2-4 provide the parts outside the CDR3, is EAGVAQSPRYKIIEKRQSVAFWCNPISGHATLYWYQQILGQGPKLLIQFQNNGVVDDSQLPKDRFSAERLKGVDSTLKIQPAKLEDSAVYLCASSLVGIQAKNIQYFGAGTRLSVL.

The chain couples TRBV5-5 to TRBJ2-7; unclear D gene. Germline V lookup: CDR1 SGHKS, CDR2 YYEKEE (reference sequence). V was pared by 2 bases and J by 3 bases, with 6 bases between. The CDR3 has 12 amino acids. CDR3 protein: CASSFSDYEQYV. DNA of the CDR3: TGTGCCAGCAGCTTTTCGGACTACGAGCAGTACGTC.

The chain combines TRBV10-3 with TRBJ2-2; unclear D gene. Looked up from germline, CDR1 is ENHRY and CDR2 is SYGVKD. The ends were cut back, 3 bases at V and 1 base at J, with 12 bases in the middle. The CDR3 is 16 amino acids. The CDR3 region has the DNA TGTGCCATCAGTGATGGGCCAACACAGAACACCGGGGAGCTGTTTTTT. It codes for CAISDGPTQNTGELFF.

V is TRBV12-3 or TRBV12-4 and J is TRBJ1-1, with TRBD1 matching over 8 bases. V shed 3 bases, J shed 4 bases, and the junction held 4 bases outside the gene matches. This CDR3 has 14 amino acids. The CDR3 DNA reads as TGTGCCAGCAGTTTGCAACAGGGGGGCACTGAAGCTTTCTTT. It yields the protein CASSLQQGGTEAFF.

This clonotype turned up a few times. The chain links TRBV11-3 to TRBJ1-1; tentative D call: TRBD1 (5 bases). Germline V CDR1 and CDR2: SGHNT, YENEEA. There are 14 residues in the CDR3. V gave up 5 bases and J gave up 6 bases, with 16 bases separating them. CDR3: CASSGPGLGAEAFF. The CDR3 coding sequence is TGTGCCAGCAGCGGACCGGGACTCGGGGCTGAAGCTTTCTTT.

In this sample, this clonotype turned up a few times. The chain links TRBV24-1 to TRBJ1-4; 9 bases map to TRBD1. The CDR3 contains 15 residues. The germline V gene encodes CDR1 KGHDR and CDR2 SFDVKD. V was pared by 5 bases and J by 5 bases, with 5 bases of the junction left unmatched. The CDR3 sequence is CATSASGTGNEKLFF. In DNA, the CDR3 is TGTGCCACCAGTGCCTCGGGGACAGGGAATGAAAAACTGTTTTTT.

Many counts were recorded for this clonotype. In DNA form, the CDR3 reads TGTGCCAGCAGCCCGACCGGTGGTAAAGAAAAACTGTTTTTT. This translates into CASSPTGGKEKLFF. This chain connects TRBV11-2 to TRBJ1-4; no firm D call. Germline CDR1 reads SGHAT; CDR2 reads FQNNGV. V lost 5 bases and J lost 8, with 15 bases in between. This CDR3 is built from 14 residues.

This clonotype was counted at least ten times. The CDR3 spells CASSFGLAVNTGELFF. The CDR3 DNA is TGTGCCAGCAGCTTTGGGCTAGCGGTTAACACCGGGGAGCTGTTTTTT. The J gene is TRBJ2-2, the V gene TRBV5-5; TRBD2 matches 7 bases. From germline, CDR1 is SGHKS and CDR2 YYEKEE (reference sequence). V shed 2 bases and J 2 bases; nucleotides not matched to a gene: 6. CDR3 size: 16 residues. Filled out from reference TRBV5-5 and TRBJ2-2, the complete variable domain reads DAGVTQSPTHLIKTRGQQVTLRCSPISGHKSVSWYQQVLGQGPQFIFQYYEKEERGRGNFPDRFSARQFPNYSSELNVNALLLGDSALYLCASSFGLAVNTGELFFGEGSRLTVL.

This rearrangement joins TRBV20-1 to TRBJ2-2; TRBD2 matches at 13 bases. Germline V CDR1 and CDR2: DFQATT, SNEGSKA (reference sequence). V was pared by 5 bases and J by 2 bases, with 8 bases of the junction left unmatched. The CDR3 length is 17 residues. CDR3 sequence (DNA): TGCAGTGCTGTGCCGACTAGCGGGAGGCTAAACACCGGGGAGCTGTTTTTT. Its protein product is CSAVPTSGRLNTGELFF.

This clonotype was counted a few times. The rearrangement uses TRBV4-2 and TRBJ2-5; 8 bases fit TRBD2. The CDR3 has 17 residues. Germline CDR1 reads LGHNA; CDR2 reads YNFKEQ. After removal of 0 bases from V and 3 bases from J, the junction contained 9 bases not matched to a gene. CDR3 bases: TGTGCCAGCAGCCAAGATGTAGCGGGGTCACTAAAAGAGACCCAGTACTTC. As protein: CASSQDVAGSLKETQYF.

This clonotype appeared many times. The gene calls are TRBV4-1 and TRBJ2-2; no firm D call. Trimming cost V 4 bases and J 6 bases, with 12 bases left between them. The germline gives CDR1 MGHRA, CDR2 YSYEKL. This CDR3 contains 14 residues. This CDR3 reads CASSPILRSGELFF. The CDR3 bases are TGCGCCAGCAGCCCAATCCTCCGATCCGGGGAGCTGTTTTTT.

The table lists this clonotype with many counts. J is TRBJ2-3 and V is TRBV12-3 or TRBV12-4, with a tentative D call TRBD1 (6 bases). The V and J ends lost 2 bases and 0 bases respectively, with 12 bases between them. The CDR3 has 16 amino acids. For the CDR3, the DNA is TGTGCCAGCAGTTTAATCAGGACAGTTAGCACAGATACGCAGTATTTT. Amino acid sequence: CASSLIRTVSTDTQYF.

A few counts support this clonotype. This chain connects TRBV4-1 to TRBJ2-1; D ambiguous. Germline CDR1 and CDR2: MGHRA and YSYEKL. Trimming pared 0 bases from V and 10 bases from J, leaving 7 bases between. The CDR3 is made up of 12 amino acids. CDR3 nucleotides: TGCGCCAGCAGCCAAGAACTTGGAGAGCAGTTCTTC. The encoded protein is CASSQELGEQFF.

This clonotype has at least ten counts. CDR3 residues: CASSQGIGLPHQYF. For the CDR3, the DNA is TGTGCCAGCAGCCAAGGGATAGGGCTACCTCACCAGTACTTC. J is TRBJ2-5 and V is TRBV3-1; D remains ambiguous. The CDR3 totals 14 residues. Per the germline V gene, CDR1 is LGHDT and CDR2 is YNNKEL (reference sequence). Between the trimmed V and J ends, which lost 1 base and 10 bases, there was a span of 16 bases.

This clonotype was recorded at least ten times. The J gene is TRBJ1-4, the V gene TRBV11-2; 7 nucleotides agree with TRBD1. The V gene's germline CDR1 is SGHAT and CDR2 FQNNGV. The CDR3 is 18 amino acids. J lost 0 bases, V lost 5 bases, and 12 bases had no gene match. CDR3 loop: CASSPPLKTGATNEKLFF. The CDR3 DNA is TGTGCCAGCAGCCCACCTTTGAAAACAGGGGCAACTAATGAAAAACTGTTTTTT.

This clonotype was counted between two and nine times. This sequence joins TRBV5-1 and TRBJ2-2; TRBD2 agrees at 7 bases. Germline CDR1 and CDR2: SGHRS and YFSETQ. CDR3 length equals 13 residues. The V segment lost 5 bases and the J segment 4 bases; nucleotides outside the gene matches: 2. The CDR3 is CASRRETTGELFF. CDR3 nucleotides: TGCGCCAGCAGGCGGGAGACCACCGGGGAGCTGTTTTTT.

This clonotype was seen repeatedly, ten times or more. The chain links TRBV11-2 to TRBJ2-2, with 8 bases that match TRBD1. CDR1 and CDR2 from the germline V gene are SGHAT and FQNNGV. The CDR3 extends over 16 amino acids. Losses at the gene ends were 6 bases for V and 5 bases for J; bases not matched to a gene: 11. CDR3 bases: TGTGCCAGCAGGGCACGGGACAGGATTATTACCGGGGAGCTGTTTTTT. This gives the protein CASRARDRIITGELFF.

This clonotype was detected only a few times. The V gene is TRBV2, the J gene TRBJ1-5; TRBD1 matches 8 bases. The V segment lost 1 base and the J segment 5 bases; nucleotides outside the gene matches: 4. The length of the CDR3 is 15 residues. Germline CDR1 is SNHLY and CDR2 is FYNNEI. CDR3 coding DNA: TGTGCCAGCAGTGAAGAACAGGGGGACTATCAGCCCCAGCATTTT. Protein product: CASSEEQGDYQPQHF.

This clonotype was picked up a small number of times. This CDR3 is missing its conserved last phenylalanine or tryptophan, likely due to a read error. The rearrangement uses TRBV10-3 and TRBJ2-5; 9 bases line up with TRBD1. The CDR3 length is 14 residues. J gave up 3 bases and V 4 bases, and 3 bases lay outside the gene matches. CDR1 is ENHRY, CDR2 SYGVKD, per germline. The CDR3 DNA follows: TGTGCCATCAGTGGGGGACAGGGAGAAGAGACCCAGTACCTC. Its protein is CAISGGQGEETQYL.

This clonotype was observed a handful of times. The J gene is TRBJ2-3, the V gene TRBV11-2; TRBD2 agrees at 9 bases. The CDR3 runs 17 residues. Trimming took 1 base from V and 3 from J; bases not matched to a gene: 8. Germline V CDR1 and CDR2: SGHAT, FQNNGV. DNA of the CDR3: TGTGCCAGCAGCTTAGTAATAGCGGGAGTTCGGACAGATACGCAGTATTTT. Its translation: CASSLVIAGVRTDTQYF.

The sample holds many counts of this clonotype. The CDR3 protein is CSAERDYSGNTIYF. CDR3 DNA sequence: TGCAGTGCTGAGAGGGACTACTCTGGAAACACCATATATTTT. The rearrangement uses TRBV20-1 and TRBJ1-3; tentatively, D is TRBD1 (5 bases). The CDR3 totals 14 residues. V lost 5 bases to trimming and J lost 0 bases, with 11 bases between them. CDR1 is DFQATT, CDR2 SNEGSKA, per germline (reference sequence).

This clonotype was found many times. The J gene is TRBJ1-4, the V gene TRBV19; D gene uncertain. This CDR3 is built from 13 residues. V lost 10 bases and J lost 4, with 13 bases in between. Looked up from germline, CDR1 is LNHDA and CDR2 is SQIVND (reference sequence). CDR3 sequence: CATSGRLNEKLFF. The DNA of the CDR3 is TGTGCCACCTCCGGTCGCCTTAATGAAAAACTGTTTTTT.

This clonotype turned up a few times. The J gene is TRBJ2-2, the V gene TRBV20-1, with unresolved D. The germline gives CDR1 DFQATT, CDR2 SNEGSKA (reference sequence). The CDR3 loop spans 13 amino acids. Trimming cost V 5 bases and J 1 base, with 8 bases left between them. Here the CDR3 reads CSAPDENTGELFF. The CDR3 DNA reads as TGCAGTGCTCCGGACGAGAACACCGGGGAGCTGTTTTTT.

A few counts support this clonotype. This sequence joins TRBV24-1 and TRBJ2-1, with D uncertain. Trimming stripped 1 base from V and 5 bases from J, with 20 bases between. Germline lookup yields CDR1 KGHDR and CDR2 SFDVKD. The CDR3 is made up of 18 amino acids. This CDR3 reads CATSDFPSTHGRNNEQFF. The CDR3 DNA sequence: TGTGCCACCAGTGATTTCCCATCGACCCACGGTCGGAACAATGAGCAGTTCTTC.

This clonotype has ten or more counts. The chain joins TRBV9 to TRBJ1-1; D might be TRBD1 (5 bases). The germline gives CDR1 SGDLS, CDR2 YYNGEE. The length of the CDR3 is 12 residues. V was trimmed by 3 bases and J by 7 bases, leaving 10 bases between them. CDR3 sequence: CASSAHGGEAFF. The CDR3 DNA sequence: TGTGCCAGCAGCGCGCATGGGGGTGAAGCTTTCTTT.

This clonotype has a count of ten or more. The chain uses TRBV5-1 and TRBJ2-3; D remains unclear. With 4 bases removed from V and 0 bases from J, the gap between germline ends came to 3 bases. Germline CDR1 is SGHRS and CDR2 is YFSETQ. This CDR3 is built from 12 residues. The CDR3 loop reads CASSQSTDTQYF. The CDR3 bases are TGCGCCAGCAGCCAGAGCACAGATACGCAGTATTTT.

This clonotype occurred a few times. The V call is TRBV6-2 or TRBV6-3, the J call TRBJ2-1, with unresolved D. Trimming pared 5 bases from V and 2 bases from J, leaving 10 bases between. This CDR3 is 14 amino acids long. CDR1 is MNHEY, CDR2 SVGEGT, per germline. CDR3 nucleotide sequence: TGTGCCAGCAGTAGCAGCGCAACCTACAATGAGCAGTTCTTC. Protein sequence: CASSSSATYNEQFF.

At least ten counts were recorded for this clonotype. V is TRBV24-1 and J is TRBJ1-1; D call uncertain. CDR1 is KGHDR, CDR2 SFDVKD, per germline. CDR3 length equals 15 residues. Trimming removed 7 bases from V and 1 base from J, with 15 bases in between. The CDR3 spells CATRPPGTGNTEAFF. CDR3 bases: TGTGCCACCAGGCCCCCCGGCACCGGGAACACTGAAGCTTTCTTT.